This T cell receptor (beta chain) was sequenced for a study of shared clonotypes between healthy human individuals. Study information: Each donor had three CD4 naive, three CD4 memory, two CD8 naive and one CD8 memory plate. Study-wide points: Non-shared clonotypes displayed generation probabilities falling below those of clonotypes present in all four donors.

The repertoire was sequenced with immunoSEQ multiplex PCR; TCRdb's copy has only in-frame clones and lacks some. Of around 550,000 clones in the sample, 95% to 97% were seen once. Concerning this clone: Antigen: not known. A junction end diverges from the germline sequence, so it may reflect a read error.

Germline values: CDR1 MNHEY, CDR2 SVGAGI. This CDR3 region has 13 residues. This chain joins TRBV6-5 and TRBJ2-3; no clear D gene. This TCR was recovered from a woman aged 25 to 39 in good health. Specimen: naive CD4+ T cells sorted from blood. Subset denoted: CD45RA+ positively selected. The CDR3 loop reads CAGSADLPDTQYF. CDR3 sequence (DNA): TGTGCCGGCAGTGCGGACCTTCCTGATACGCAGTATTTT.